The clone carrying this T cell receptor (beta chain) came up a few times. What it binds is unknown. The investigators sampled blood at baseline, at cycle 4 day 1, and at cycle 7 day 1. The sample is drawn from a study of OX40 agonist ivuxolimab in advanced cancers. Assay: immunoSEQ multiplex PCR; the TCRdb copy retains only in-frame clones and omits some. The sample records 74,000 or so clones, around 86% being singletons. The CDR3 loop spans 14 amino acids. The V gene's germline CDR1 is MNHNS and CDR2 SASEGT. With 9 bases removed from V and 9 bases from J, the gap between germline ends came to 18 bases. Whole-study results and caveats: CD8+ T cells showed, on average, more clonal expansion than CD4+ cells. Certain nonresponders likewise exhibited a low normalized T-cell clonal expansion.

Sequenced here: CD4+ or CD8+ T cells sorted from blood, sampled in a trial of the OX40 agonist ivuxolimab. This clonotype originated in an adult with an advanced solid tumor such as melanoma, head and neck, liver or kidney cancer. This sequence joins TRBV6-1 and TRBJ1-6, with a tentative D call TRBD1 (5 bases). The CDR3: CASFGGLGSSPLHF. CDR3 in DNA: TGTGCCAGTTTTGGGGGGTTAGGCAGTTCACCCCTCCACTTT.